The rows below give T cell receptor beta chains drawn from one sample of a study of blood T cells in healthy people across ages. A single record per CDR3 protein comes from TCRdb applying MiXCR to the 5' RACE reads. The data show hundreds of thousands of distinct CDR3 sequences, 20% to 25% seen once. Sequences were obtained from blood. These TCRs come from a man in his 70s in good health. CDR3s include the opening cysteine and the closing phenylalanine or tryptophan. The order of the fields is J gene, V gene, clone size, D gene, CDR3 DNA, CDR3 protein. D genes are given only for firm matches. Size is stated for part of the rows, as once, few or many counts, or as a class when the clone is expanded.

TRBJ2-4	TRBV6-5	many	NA	TGTGCCAGCAGTCCCAGGGGCAGGGTTCTTATTCAGTACTTC	CASSPRGRVLIQYF
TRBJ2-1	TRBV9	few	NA	TGTGCCAGCAGCGGGATTACCAATGAGCAGTTCTTC	CASSGITNEQFF
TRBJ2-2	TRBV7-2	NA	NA	TGTGCCAGCAGCTCACTACTTGGCGGGGAGCTGTTTTTT	CASSSLLGGELFF
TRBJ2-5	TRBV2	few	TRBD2	TGTGCCAGCAGTGGCCCACTAGCGGGAGGGGAGACCCAGTACTTC	CASSGPLAGGETQYF
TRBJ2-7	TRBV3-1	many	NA	TGTGCCAGCAGCCAAGGGACAGCCTCCTACGAGCAGTACTTC	CASSQGTASYEQYF
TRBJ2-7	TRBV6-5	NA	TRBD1	TGTGCCAGCAGTTACTCGAGGGCGACAGGGGATACCTACGAGCAGTACTTC	CASSYSRATGDTYEQYF
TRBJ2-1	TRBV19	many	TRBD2	TGTGCCAGTAGTGTACTAGCGGCCTCCTACAATGAGCAGTTCTTC	CASSVLAASYNEQFF
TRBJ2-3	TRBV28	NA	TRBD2	TGTGCCAGCAGTTTAAGTAGAGGACTAGCGTCTACAGATACGCAGTATTTT	CASSLSRGLASTDTQYF
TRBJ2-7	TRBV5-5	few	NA	TGTGCCAGCAGCTTGAGGAGTTTCTACGAGCAGTACTTC	CASSLRSFYEQYF
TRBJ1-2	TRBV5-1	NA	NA	TGCGCCAGCAGTCATGGACAAGCATATGGCTACACCTTC	CASSHGQAYGYTF
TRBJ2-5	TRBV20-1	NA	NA	TGCAGTGCTAGGCATCCGGACAGAAACGAAGAGACCCAGTACTTC	CSARHPDRNEETQYF
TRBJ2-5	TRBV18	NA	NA	TGTGCCAGCTCACCCCGATTCACCCAAGAGACCCAGTACTTC	CASSPRFTQETQYF
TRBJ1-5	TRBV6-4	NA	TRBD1	TGTGCCAGCAGTGACAGGGGGCTCCATCAGCCCCAGCATTTT	CASSDRGLHQPQHF
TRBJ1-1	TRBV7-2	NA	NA	TGTGCCAGCAGCTTAATACAGAACACTGAAGCTTTCTTT	CASSLIQNTEAFF
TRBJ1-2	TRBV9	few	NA	TGTGCCAGCAGCGTAGGTGGGAGCCGGGATGGCTACACCTTC	CASSVGGSRDGYTF
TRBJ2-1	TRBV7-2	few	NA	TGTGCCAGCAGCTCCCAAGAGAGGGGCAATGAGCAGTTCTTC	CASSSQERGNEQFF
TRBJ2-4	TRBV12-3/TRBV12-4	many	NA	TGTGCCAGCAGTTTAGGACAGGGAGGGGACATTCAGTACTTC	CASSLGQGGDIQYF
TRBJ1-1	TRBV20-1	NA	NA	TGCAGTGCTAGAGATGGGGGCAGGAACACTGAAGCTTTCTTT	CSARDGGRNTEAFF
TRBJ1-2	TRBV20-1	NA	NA	TGCAGTGCTAGAGTTTTAAACCAGGATGGCTACACCTTC	CSARVLNQDGYTF
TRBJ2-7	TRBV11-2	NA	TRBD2	TGTGCCAGCCGATTCGGACTAGCGGATTCCTACGAGCAGTACTTC	CASRFGLADSYEQYF
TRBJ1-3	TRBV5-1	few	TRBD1	TGCGCCAGCACAACGACAGGGGGCTCTGGAAACACCATATATTTT	CASTTTGGSGNTIYF
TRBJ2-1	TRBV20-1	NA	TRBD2	TGCAGTGCTAGTTTGGGACTAGCTGACTACAATGAGCAGTTCTTC	CSASLGLADYNEQFF
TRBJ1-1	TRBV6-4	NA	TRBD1	TGTGCCAGCAGTCCCGACAGGGATTGGACTGAAGCTTTCTTT	CASSPDRDWTEAFF
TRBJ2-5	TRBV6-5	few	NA	TGTGCCAGCAGTTACTCGAAGGCCCAGTCTCAAGAGACCCAGTACTTC	CASSYSKAQSQETQYF
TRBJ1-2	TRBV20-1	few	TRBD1	TGCAGTGCACTCCCGACCCTTGGACAGGGAGATTACTATGGCTACACCTTC	CSALPTLGQGDYYGYTF
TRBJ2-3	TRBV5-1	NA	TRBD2	TGCGCCAGCAGCTCGGTTGGTCTAGCGGGAGATACGCAGTATTTT	CASSSVGLAGDTQYF
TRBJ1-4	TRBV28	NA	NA	TGTGCCAGCAGTTTAGTCCAGGGGTTCGAAAAACTGTTTTTT	CASSLVQGFEKLFF